The T cell receptor beta chain under discussion was sequenced for a study of cytomegalovirus exposure and HLA in healthy donors. Overall study context: A later analysis reported the 120 validation repertoires used the same platform as the roughly 700 first-cohort repertoires. Study outcomes and limitations: Among TCR sequences, most were rare, though some public TCRs appeared in many donors.

Libraries were prepared by immunoSEQ multiplex PCR; TCRdb keeps only in-frame clonotypes and omits some of them. The data contain 90,000 or so clones, 95% to 98% of them singletons. As for this clone: Antigen specificity is unknown.

The source is a man younger than 30 in good health and CMV-seronegative. The material sequenced was PBMCs.

The DNA of the CDR3 is TGTGCCAGCACTTCTGGGGCCCCGGAGCAGTACTTC. This codes for CASTSGAPEQYF. The V gene is TRBV11-2, the J gene TRBJ2-7, with a possible D match to TRBD1 (5 bases). Trimming shortened V by 7 bases and J by 7 bases, and 14 bases separated the two germline ends. Germline V lookup: CDR1 SGHAT, CDR2 FQNNGV. The CDR3 is made up of 12 amino acids.